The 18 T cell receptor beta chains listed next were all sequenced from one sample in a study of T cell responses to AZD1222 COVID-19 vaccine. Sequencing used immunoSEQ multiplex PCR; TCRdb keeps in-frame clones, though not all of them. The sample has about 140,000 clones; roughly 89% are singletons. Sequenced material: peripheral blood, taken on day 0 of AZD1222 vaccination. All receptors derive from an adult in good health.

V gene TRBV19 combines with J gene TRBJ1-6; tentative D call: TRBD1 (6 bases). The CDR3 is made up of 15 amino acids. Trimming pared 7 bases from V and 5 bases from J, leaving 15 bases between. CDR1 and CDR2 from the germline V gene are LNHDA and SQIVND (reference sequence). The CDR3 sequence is CASTPGGPNNSPLHF. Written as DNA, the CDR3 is TGTGCCAGTACTCCTGGGGGGCCCAATAATTCACCCCTCCACTTT.

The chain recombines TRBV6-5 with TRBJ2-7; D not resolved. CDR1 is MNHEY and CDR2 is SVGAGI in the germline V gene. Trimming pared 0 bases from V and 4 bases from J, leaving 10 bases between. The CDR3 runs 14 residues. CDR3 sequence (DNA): TGTGCCAGCAGTTACTCTACGGGCGATTACGAGCAGTACTTC. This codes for CASSYSTGDYEQYF.

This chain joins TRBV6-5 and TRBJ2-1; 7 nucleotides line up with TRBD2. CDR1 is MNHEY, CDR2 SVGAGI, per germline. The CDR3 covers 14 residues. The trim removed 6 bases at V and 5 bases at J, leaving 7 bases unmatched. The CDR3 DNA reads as TGTGCCAGCAGACTTAGCGGGTTAGACAATGAGCAGTTCTTC. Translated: CASRLSGLDNEQFF.

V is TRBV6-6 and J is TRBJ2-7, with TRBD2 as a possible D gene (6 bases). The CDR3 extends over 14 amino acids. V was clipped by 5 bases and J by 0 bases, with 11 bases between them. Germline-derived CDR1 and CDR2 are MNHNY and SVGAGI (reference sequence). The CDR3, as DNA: TGTGCCAGCAGTGCCCGGGGGAGCTCCTACGAGCAGTACTTC. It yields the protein CASSARGSSYEQYF.

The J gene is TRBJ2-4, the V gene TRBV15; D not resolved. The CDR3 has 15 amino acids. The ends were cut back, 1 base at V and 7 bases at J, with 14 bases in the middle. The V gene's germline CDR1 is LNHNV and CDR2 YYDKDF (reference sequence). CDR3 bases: TGTGCCACCAGCAGAGCCCAGGCCCAAAGGAACATTCAGTACTTC. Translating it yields CATSRAQAQRNIQYF.

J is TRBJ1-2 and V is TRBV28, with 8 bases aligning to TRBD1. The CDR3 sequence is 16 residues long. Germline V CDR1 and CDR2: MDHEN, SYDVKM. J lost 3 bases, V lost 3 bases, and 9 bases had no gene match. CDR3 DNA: TGTGCCAGCAGTTTGGAGACAGGGGACGTGGACTATGGCTACACCTTC. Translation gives CASSLETGDVDYGYTF.

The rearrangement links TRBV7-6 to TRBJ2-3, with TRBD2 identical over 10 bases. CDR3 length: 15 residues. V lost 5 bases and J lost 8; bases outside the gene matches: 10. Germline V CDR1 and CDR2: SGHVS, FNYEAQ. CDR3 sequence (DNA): TGTGCCAGCAGCAAAGAGACTAGCGGGTGGGGTACGCAGTATTTT. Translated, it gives CASSKETSGWGTQYF.

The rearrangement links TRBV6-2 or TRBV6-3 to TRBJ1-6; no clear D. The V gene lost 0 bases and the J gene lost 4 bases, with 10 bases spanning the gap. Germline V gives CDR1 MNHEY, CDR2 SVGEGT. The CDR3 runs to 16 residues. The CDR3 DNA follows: TGTGCCAGCAGTTACTCGGAGGGATCTTATAATTCACCCCTCCACTTT. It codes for CASSYSEGSYNSPLHF.

The CDR3 spells CASRQTGDSNQPQHF. In DNA form, the CDR3 reads TGCGCCAGCAGGCAGACAGGAGATAGCAATCAGCCCCAGCATTTT. V and J are TRBV5-1 and TRBJ1-5, with D tentatively TRBD1 (6 bases). V was shortened by 5 bases and J by 0 bases, with 12 bases between the two germline ends. Germline V gene data show CDR1 as SGHRS and CDR2 as YFSETQ. This CDR3 comprises 15 residues.

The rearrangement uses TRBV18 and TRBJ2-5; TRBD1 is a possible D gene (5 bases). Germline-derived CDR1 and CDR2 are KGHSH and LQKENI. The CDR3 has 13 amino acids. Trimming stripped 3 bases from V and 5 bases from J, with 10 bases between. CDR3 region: CASSPGPGETQYF. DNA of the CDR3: TGTGCCAGCTCACCGGGCCCAGGGGAGACCCAGTACTTC.

The CDR3 spells CASSGGFTDTQYF. CDR3 DNA sequence: TGCGCCAGCAGTGGGGGATTCACAGATACGCAGTATTTT. The rearrangement joins TRBV10-2 to TRBJ2-3; unclear D gene. Trimming cost V 4 bases and J 2 bases, with 7 bases left between them. Germline V gives CDR1 WSHSY, CDR2 SAAADI. This CDR3 is built from 13 residues.

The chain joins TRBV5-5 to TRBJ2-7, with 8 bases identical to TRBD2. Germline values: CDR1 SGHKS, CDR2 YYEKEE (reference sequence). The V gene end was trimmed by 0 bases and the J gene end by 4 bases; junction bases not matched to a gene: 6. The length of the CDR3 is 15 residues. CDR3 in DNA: TGTGCCAGCAGCTTGGGAGCGGGAGTCAGATACGAGCAGTACTTC. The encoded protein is CASSLGAGVRYEQYF.

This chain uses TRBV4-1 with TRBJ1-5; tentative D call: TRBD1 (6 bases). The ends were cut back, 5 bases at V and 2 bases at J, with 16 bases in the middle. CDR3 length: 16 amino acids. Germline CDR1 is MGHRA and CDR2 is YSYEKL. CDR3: CASSSRLTGRNQPQHF. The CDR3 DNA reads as TGCGCCAGCAGCTCCCGATTGACAGGACGCAATCAGCCCCAGCATTTT.

For the CDR3, the DNA is TGTGCCAGCTCACCCGTGGGACAGACGCCCACCTTC. Its protein is CASSPVGQTPTF. The V call is TRBV18, the J call TRBJ1-2; 7 bases fit TRBD1. Germline V lookup: CDR1 KGHSH, CDR2 LQKENI. V lost 3 bases to trimming and J lost 13 bases; unmatched junction nucleotides: 8. This CDR3 region has 12 residues. The full variable domain, in which reference TRBV18 and TRBJ1-2 provide the parts outside the CDR3, is NAGVMQNPRHLVRRRGQEARLRCSPMKGHSHVYWYRQLPEEGLKFMVYLQKENIIDESGMPKERFSAEFPKEGPSILRIQQVVRGDSAAYFCASSPVGQTPTFGSGTRLTVV.

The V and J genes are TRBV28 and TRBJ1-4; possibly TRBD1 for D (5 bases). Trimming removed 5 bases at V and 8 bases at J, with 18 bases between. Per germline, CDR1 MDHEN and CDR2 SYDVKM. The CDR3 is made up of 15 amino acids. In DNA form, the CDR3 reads TGTGCCAGCAGTCCGCCAGGGAGACCCTCCGAAAAACTGTTTTTT. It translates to CASSPPGRPSEKLFF.

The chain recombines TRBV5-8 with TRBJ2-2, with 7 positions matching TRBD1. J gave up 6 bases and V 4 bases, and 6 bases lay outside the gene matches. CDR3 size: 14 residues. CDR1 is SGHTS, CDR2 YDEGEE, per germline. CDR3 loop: CASSDRAIPGELFF. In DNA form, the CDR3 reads TGTGCCAGCAGCGACAGGGCTATCCCCGGGGAGCTGTTTTTT.

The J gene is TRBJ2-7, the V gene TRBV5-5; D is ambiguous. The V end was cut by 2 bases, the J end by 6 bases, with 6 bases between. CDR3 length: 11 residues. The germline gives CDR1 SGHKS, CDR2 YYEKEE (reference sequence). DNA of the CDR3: TGTGCCAGCAGCTTCAGCAGCGAGCAGTACTTC. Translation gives CASSFSSEQYF.

Here the CDR3 reads CASRRQVSYEQYF. The CDR3 DNA follows: TGTGCCAGCAGGCGACAGGTCTCCTACGAGCAGTACTTC. The chain employs TRBV9 and TRBJ2-7, with D possibly matching TRBD1 (6 bases). The CDR3 covers 13 residues. Germline loops: CDR1 SGDLS, CDR2 YYNGEE. The ends were cut back, 5 bases at V and 0 bases at J, with 9 bases in the middle. Looking up the rest from reference TRBV9 and TRBJ2-7 gives the full variable domain: DSGVTQTPKHLITATGQRVTLRCSPRSGDLSVYWYQQSLDQGLQFLIQYYNGEERAKGNILERFSAQQFPDLHSELNLSSLELGDSALYFCASRRQVSYEQYFGPGTRLTVT.